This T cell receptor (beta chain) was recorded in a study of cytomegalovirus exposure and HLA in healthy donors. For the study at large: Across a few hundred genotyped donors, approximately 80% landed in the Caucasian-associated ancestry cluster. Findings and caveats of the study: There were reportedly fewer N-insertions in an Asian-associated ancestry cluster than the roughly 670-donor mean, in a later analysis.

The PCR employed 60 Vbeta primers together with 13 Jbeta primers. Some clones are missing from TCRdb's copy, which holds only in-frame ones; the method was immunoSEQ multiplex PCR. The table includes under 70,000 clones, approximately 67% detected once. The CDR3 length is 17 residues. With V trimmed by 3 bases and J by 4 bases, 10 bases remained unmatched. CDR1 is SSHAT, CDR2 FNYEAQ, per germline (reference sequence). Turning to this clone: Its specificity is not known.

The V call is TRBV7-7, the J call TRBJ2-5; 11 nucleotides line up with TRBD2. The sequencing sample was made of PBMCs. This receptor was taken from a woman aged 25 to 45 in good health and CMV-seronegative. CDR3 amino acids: CASSLGIAGGPGETQYF. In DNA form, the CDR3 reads TGTGCCAGCAGCTTGGGCATAGCGGGGGGGCCAGGAGAGACCCAGTACTTC.